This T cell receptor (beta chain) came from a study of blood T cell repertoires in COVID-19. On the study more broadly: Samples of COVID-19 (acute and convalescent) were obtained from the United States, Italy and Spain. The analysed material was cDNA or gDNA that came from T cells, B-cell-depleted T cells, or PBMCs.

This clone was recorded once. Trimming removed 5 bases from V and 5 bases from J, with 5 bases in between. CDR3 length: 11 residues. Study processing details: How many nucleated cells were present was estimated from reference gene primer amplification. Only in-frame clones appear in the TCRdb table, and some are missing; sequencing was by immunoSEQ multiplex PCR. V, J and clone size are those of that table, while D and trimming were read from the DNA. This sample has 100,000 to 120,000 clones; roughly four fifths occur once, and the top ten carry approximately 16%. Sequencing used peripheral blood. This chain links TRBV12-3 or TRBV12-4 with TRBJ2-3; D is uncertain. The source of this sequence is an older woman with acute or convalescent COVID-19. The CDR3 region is CASSNRDTQYF. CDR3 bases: TGTGCCAGCAGTAATCGAGATACGCAGTATTTT.